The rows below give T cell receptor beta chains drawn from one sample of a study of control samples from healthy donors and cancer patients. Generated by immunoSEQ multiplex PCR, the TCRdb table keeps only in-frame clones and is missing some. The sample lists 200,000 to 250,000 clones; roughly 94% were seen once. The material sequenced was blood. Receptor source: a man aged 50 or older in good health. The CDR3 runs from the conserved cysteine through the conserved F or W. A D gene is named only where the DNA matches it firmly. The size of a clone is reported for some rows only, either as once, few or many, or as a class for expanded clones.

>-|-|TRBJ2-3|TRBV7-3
TGTGCCAGCAGCTTAACATTGGGAGGGGGCGAGGCTACGCAGTATTTT
CASSLTLGGGEATQYF
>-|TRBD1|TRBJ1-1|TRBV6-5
TGTGCCAGCAGCGTACAGGGGGCGCAGAACACTGAAGCTTTCTTT
CASSVQGAQNTEAFF
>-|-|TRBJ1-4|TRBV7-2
TGTGCCAGCAGCTTAGTATCAGCCGCAACTAATGAAAAACTGTTTTTT
CASSLVSAATNEKLFF
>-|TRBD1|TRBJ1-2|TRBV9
TGTGCCAGCAGCGTAGACAGGGGGGGCGGCTACACCTTC
CASSVDRGGGYTF
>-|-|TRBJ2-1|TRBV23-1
TGCGCCAGCAGTCAAGGGTGGCGGGCCCGGATACTTATTTATCACAATGAGCAGTTCTTC
CASSQGWRARILIYHNEQFF
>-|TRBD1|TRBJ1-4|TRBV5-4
TGTGCCAGCAGCTTGGGGACAGGGCGTGGTGAAAAACTGTTTTTT
CASSLGTGRGEKLFF
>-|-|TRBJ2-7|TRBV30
TGTGCCTGGAGTCCTTGGCCCGGGAGATCGTATGACGAGCAGTACTTC
CAWSPWPGRSYDEQYF
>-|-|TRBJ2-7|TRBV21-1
TGTGCCAGCAGCAAAGCGGGGGGACAAATTACGGATCGGTACTTC
CASSKAGGQITDRYF
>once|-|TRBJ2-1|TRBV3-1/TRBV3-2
TGTGCCAGCAGCCAAAACTCGGTCGGTGAGCAGTTCTTC
CASSQNSVGEQFF
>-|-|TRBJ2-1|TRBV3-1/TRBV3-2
TGTGCCAGCAGCCAAGATTTCGGGGGGCACAATGAGCAGTTCTTC
CASSQDFGGHNEQFF
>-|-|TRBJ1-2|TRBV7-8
TGTGCCAGCAGCTTAGTAGAGACAGCGGGCTATGGCTACACCTTC
CASSLVETAGYGYTF
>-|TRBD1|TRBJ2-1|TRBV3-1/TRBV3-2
TGTGCCAGCAGCCACCTCGACAGGGGCTACTACAATGAGCAGTTCTTC
CASSHLDRGYYNEQFF
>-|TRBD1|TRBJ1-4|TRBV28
TGTGCCAGCCTCCCTTGGGGGGGACAGCCCGTTAATGAAAAACTGTTTTTT
CASLPWGGQPVNEKLFF
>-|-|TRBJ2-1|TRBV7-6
TGTGCCAGCAGCACCCGACTAGTAGGCAATGAGCAGTTCTTC
CASSTRLVGNEQFF
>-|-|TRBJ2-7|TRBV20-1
TGCAGTGCTAGACAGGACTACGGGCAGTACTTC
CSARQDYGQYF
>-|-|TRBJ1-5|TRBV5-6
TGTGCCAGCAGCCTCTGGACGGGGAACATTATAGAGGGCAATCAGCCCCAGCATTTT
CASSLWTGNIIEGNQPQHF
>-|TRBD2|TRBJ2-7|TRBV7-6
TGTGCCAGCAGCTTGGCTAGCGGGGGGTCCTCCTACGAGCAGTACTTC
CASSLASGGSSYEQYF
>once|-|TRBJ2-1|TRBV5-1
TGCGCCAGCAGCTTAAGGCAGGGAGGCGGTGAGCAGTTCTTC
CASSLRQGGGEQFF
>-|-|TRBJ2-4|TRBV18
TGTGCCAGCTCACCGGGGGCGGCCAAAAACATTCAGTACTTC
CASSPGAAKNIQYF
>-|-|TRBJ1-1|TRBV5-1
TGCGCCAGCAGCTTGCAGTACGGGGGGTCCGCTGAAGCTTTCTTT
CASSLQYGGSAEAFF
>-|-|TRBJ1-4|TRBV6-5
TGTGCCAGCAACATACCCGAGACTAATGAAAAACTGTTTTTT
CASNIPETNEKLFF
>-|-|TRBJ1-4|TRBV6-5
TGTGCCAGCAGCCCCAGGGCCACTAATGAAAAACTGTTTTTT
CASSPRATNEKLFF
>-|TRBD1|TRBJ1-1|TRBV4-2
TGTGCCAGCAGCCCACAGACAGGGGGCACTGAAGCTTTCTTT
CASSPQTGGTEAFF
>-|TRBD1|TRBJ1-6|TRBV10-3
TGTGCCATCAGTGAGGGGACAGCTTATAATTCACCCCTCCACTTT
CAISEGTAYNSPLHF
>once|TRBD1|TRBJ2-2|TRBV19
TGTGCCAGTAGTACGGGACAGGGAATCACCGGGGAGCTGTTTTTT
CASSTGQGITGELFF
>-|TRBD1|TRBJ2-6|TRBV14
TGTGCCAGCAGCCCTGGGACAGGGAAGGACTCTGTTGGGGCCAACGTCCTGACTTTC
CASSPGTGKDSVGANVLTF
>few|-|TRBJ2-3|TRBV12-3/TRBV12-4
TGTGCCAGCAGTTTAGGGGCTCAAGATACGCAGTATTTT
CASSLGAQDTQYF
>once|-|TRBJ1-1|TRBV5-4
TGTGCCAGCACTCAAGGTTCAGGGAGGACTGAAGCTTTCTTT
CASTQGSGRTEAFF
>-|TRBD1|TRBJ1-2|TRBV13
TGTGCCAGCAGCTTAGGTACAGGGGAGTATGGCTACACCTTC
CASSLGTGEYGYTF
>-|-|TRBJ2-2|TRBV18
TGTGCCAGCTCACCAAAGAACACCGGGGAGCTGTTTTTT
CASSPKNTGELFF
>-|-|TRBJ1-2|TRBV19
TGTGCCAGTAGTATAGCCGGGAGAAACTATGGCTACACCTTC
CASSIAGRNYGYTF
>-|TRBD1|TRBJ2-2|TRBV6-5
TGTGCCAGCAGTTACCCAGGACAGGGGGCAATCGGGGAGCTGTTTTTT
CASSYPGQGAIGELFF
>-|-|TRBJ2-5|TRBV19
TGTGCCAGCAGCAGGGGTCAAGAGACCCAGTACTTC
CASSRGQETQYF
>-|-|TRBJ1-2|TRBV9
TGTGCCAGCAGCGGCCGACAGGTTTTCAACTATGGCTACACCTTC
CASSGRQVFNYGYTF
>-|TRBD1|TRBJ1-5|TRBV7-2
TGTGCCAGCAGCGGGGACAGGGCAAGCAATCAGCCCCAGCATTTT
CASSGDRASNQPQHF
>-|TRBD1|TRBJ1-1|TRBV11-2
TGTGCCAGCAGCCGAGTTCTAGGGGGCATGGCTGAAGCTTTCTTT
CASSRVLGGMAEAFF
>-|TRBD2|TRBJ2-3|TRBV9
TGTGCCAGCAGCGTAGTAGGGACTAGCGTCCTCGATACGCAGTATTTT
CASSVVGTSVLDTQYF
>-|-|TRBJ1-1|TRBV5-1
TGCGCCAGCAGGGCGCCCGGGGCGGTTATGAACACTGAAGCTTTCTTT
CASRAPGAVMNTEAFF
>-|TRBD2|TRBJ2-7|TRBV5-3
TGTGCCAGAAGCTGGGTGTATAATCGGGGGGACCCTCGCTACGAGCAGTACTTC
CARSWVYNRGDPRYEQYF
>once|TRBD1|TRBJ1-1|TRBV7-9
TGTGCCAGCAGCGTCTACAGGGGTGCGGGCACTGAAGCTTTCTTT
CASSVYRGAGTEAFF
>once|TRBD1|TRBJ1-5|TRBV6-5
TGTGCCAGCAGTTACTCGCAGACAGGGAATCAGCCCCAGCATTTT
CASSYSQTGNQPQHF
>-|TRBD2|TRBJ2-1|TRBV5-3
TGTGCCAGAAGCTTGACCGAGAGCTACCGAGAGCGGGGGATAAACAATGAGCAGTTCTTC
CARSLTESYRERGINNEQFF